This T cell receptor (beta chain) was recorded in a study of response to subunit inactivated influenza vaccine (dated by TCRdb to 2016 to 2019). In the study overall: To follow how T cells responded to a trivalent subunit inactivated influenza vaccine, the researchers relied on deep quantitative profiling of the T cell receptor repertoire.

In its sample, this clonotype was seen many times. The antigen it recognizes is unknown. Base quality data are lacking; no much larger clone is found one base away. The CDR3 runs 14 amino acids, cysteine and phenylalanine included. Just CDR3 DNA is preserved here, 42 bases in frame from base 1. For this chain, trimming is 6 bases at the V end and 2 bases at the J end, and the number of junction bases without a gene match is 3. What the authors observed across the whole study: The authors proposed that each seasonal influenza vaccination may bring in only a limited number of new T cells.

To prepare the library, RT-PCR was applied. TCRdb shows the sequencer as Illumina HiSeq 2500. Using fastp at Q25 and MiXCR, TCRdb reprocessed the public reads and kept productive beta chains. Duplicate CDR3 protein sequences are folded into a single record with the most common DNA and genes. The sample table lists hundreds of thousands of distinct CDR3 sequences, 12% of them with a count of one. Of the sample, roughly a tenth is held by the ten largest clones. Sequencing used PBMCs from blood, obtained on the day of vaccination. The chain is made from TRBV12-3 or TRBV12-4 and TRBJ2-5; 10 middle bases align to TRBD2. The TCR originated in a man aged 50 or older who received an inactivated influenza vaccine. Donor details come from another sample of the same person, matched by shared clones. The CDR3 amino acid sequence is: CASRLAGVQETQYF. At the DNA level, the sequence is TGTGCCAGCAGGCTAGCGGGGGTTCAAGAGACCCAGTACTTC.